Listed here is a single TCR beta chain. The target antigen is unknown. The sample originates from a study of T cell repertoires in cytomegalovirus infection. Overall study context: Shared public TCR beta signatures pointed to both CMV infection and a matching HLA type.

Germline CDR1 and CDR2: DFQATT and SNEGSKA (reference sequence). The CDR3 consists of 16 residues. Trimming took off 6 bases at V and 5 bases at J, with 20 bases between the two ends. Study-wide results and caveats: Totalled public TCR beta family frequency picked out people who carried CMV plus the relevant HLA. It was HLA-C-restricted CMV-specific TCR beta clonotypes that dominated the response ex vivo.

TCRdb fed the reads into MiXCR, producing one record per CDR3 protein. The sample comprises some 130,000 distinct CDR3 sequences, almost 9% of which are singletons, and roughly a tenth rests with the top ten. This chain connects TRBV20-1 to TRBJ1-6, with D perhaps TRBD1 (5 bases). Sequencing was carried out using PBMCs. The sequence was obtained from a human donor in good health (CMV status not recorded). Some clones in this sample may be carry-over from other donors' samples. The CDR3 nucleotides are TGCAGTGCGCCTTTAGGAGGGGTCTTAAATAATTCACCCCTCCACTTT. Translation: CSAPLGGVLNNSPLHF.